Listed below are T cell receptor beta chains from one sample, sequenced in a study of response to subunit inactivated influenza vaccine. From the RT-PCR reads, TCRdb called clonotypes with MiXCR, one entry per CDR3 protein. The top ten clones hold about 9.4% of a sample with under 950,000 distinct CDR3 sequences, 21% of them seen once. Sequenced material: PBMCs from blood, taken more than 4 days after vaccination. The receptors derive from a man between 50 and 59 years old who received an inactivated influenza vaccine. The CDR3 runs from the conserved cysteine through the conserved F or W. The D gene is left open where the match is weak. Clone size is not always given. Where it is, it says once, few, many or a class for expanded clones.

D gene: .
V gene: TRBV6-5
clone size: few
J gene: TRBJ2-6
CDR3 protein: CASSYGQSLSVANVLTF
CDR3 DNA: TGTGCCAGCAGTTACGGACAGAGCTTGTCAGTCGCCAACGTCCTGACTTTC

D gene: .
V gene: TRBV7-9
clone size: few
J gene: TRBJ2-5
CDR3 protein: CASSLDASPETQYF
CDR3 DNA: TGTGCCAGCAGCTTAGATGCTAGCCCAGAGACCCAGTACTTC

D gene: .
V gene: TRBV29-1
clone size: .
J gene: TRBJ2-5
CDR3 protein: CSVEDVTGRETQYF
CDR3 DNA: TGCAGCGTTGAAGACGTAACAGGGCGGGAGACCCAGTACTTC

D gene: .
V gene: TRBV14
clone size: .
J gene: TRBJ2-4
CDR3 protein: CASSQDPRVQYF
CDR3 DNA: TGTGCCAGCAGCCAAGACCCACGGGTTCAGTACTTC

D gene: TRBD2
V gene: TRBV20-1
clone size: few
J gene: TRBJ2-3
CDR3 protein: CSVRKGLAGNSDTQYF
CDR3 DNA: TGCAGTGTCAGAAAAGGACTAGCGGGGAATTCAGATACGCAGTATTTT

D gene: TRBD2
V gene: TRBV3-1
clone size: .
J gene: TRBJ2-1
CDR3 protein: CASSQRTSGRTSSYNEQFF
CDR3 DNA: TGTGCCAGCAGCCAGCGGACTAGCGGGAGGACCTCTTCCTACAATGAGCAGTTCTTC

D gene: TRBD1
V gene: TRBV9
clone size: .
J gene: TRBJ2-2
CDR3 protein: CASSVAWDRDTGELFF
CDR3 DNA: TGTGCCAGCAGCGTAGCTTGGGACAGGGACACCGGGGAGCTGTTTTTT

D gene: TRBD1
V gene: TRBV5-1
clone size: few
J gene: TRBJ2-7
CDR3 protein: CASSRGTGGVASYEQYF
CDR3 DNA: TGCGCCAGCAGCCGAGGGACAGGGGGCGTGGCGTCCTACGAGCAGTACTTC

D gene: TRBD1
V gene: TRBV6-1
clone size: .
J gene: TRBJ2-7
CDR3 protein: CASSPLVAPTGAEQYF
CDR3 DNA: TGTGCCAGCAGCCCATTAGTAGCGCCTACAGGGGCCGAGCAGTACTTC

D gene: .
V gene: TRBV7-2
clone size: .
J gene: TRBJ2-7
CDR3 protein: CASSLTWGLLGHEQYF
CDR3 DNA: TGTGCCAGCAGCTTAACATGGGGTTTGCTCGGGCACGAGCAGTACTTC

D gene: TRBD2
V gene: TRBV5-6
clone size: few
J gene: TRBJ2-2
CDR3 protein: CASSFITSGGILTGELFF
CDR3 DNA: TGTGCCAGCAGCTTTATAACTAGCGGGGGAATCCTCACCGGGGAGCTGTTTTTT

D gene: .
V gene: TRBV9
clone size: .
J gene: TRBJ1-2
CDR3 protein: CASSAGASNYGYTF
CDR3 DNA: TGTGCCAGCAGCGCGGGGGCGTCGAACTATGGCTACACCTTC

D gene: TRBD1
V gene: TRBV7-2
clone size: .
J gene: TRBJ1-2
CDR3 protein: CASSTNRGRNIYGYTF
CDR3 DNA: TGTGCCAGCAGCACCAACAGGGGGCGAAATATCTATGGCTACACCTTC

D gene: .
V gene: TRBV3-1
clone size: .
J gene: TRBJ2-3
CDR3 protein: CASSQETPRTVQDTQYF
CDR3 DNA: TGTGCCAGCAGCCAAGAGACCCCCCGGACTGTACAAGATACGCAGTATTTT

D gene: .
V gene: TRBV2
clone size: few
J gene: TRBJ1-1
CDR3 protein: CASRPGTLMNTEAFF
CDR3 DNA: TGTGCCAGCAGGCCGGGAACTCTCATGAACACTGAAGCTTTCTTT

D gene: .
V gene: TRBV5-1
clone size: .
J gene: TRBJ2-1
CDR3 protein: CASNSLDKYNEQFF
CDR3 DNA: TGCGCCAGTAACTCTTTAGACAAATACAATGAGCAGTTCTTC

D gene: .
V gene: TRBV5-8
clone size: .
J gene: TRBJ1-6
CDR3 protein: CASSSGQIDNSPLHF
CDR3 DNA: TGTGCCAGCAGCTCTGGACAGATAGACAATTCACCCCTCCACTTT